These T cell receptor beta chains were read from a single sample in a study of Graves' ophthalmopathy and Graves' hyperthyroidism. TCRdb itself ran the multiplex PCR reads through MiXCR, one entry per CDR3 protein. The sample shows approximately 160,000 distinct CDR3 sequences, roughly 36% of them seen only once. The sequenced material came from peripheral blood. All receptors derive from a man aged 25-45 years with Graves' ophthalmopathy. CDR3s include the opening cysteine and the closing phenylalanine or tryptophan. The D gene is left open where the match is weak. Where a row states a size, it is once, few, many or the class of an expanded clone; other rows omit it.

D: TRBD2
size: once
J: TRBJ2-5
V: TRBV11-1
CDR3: CASSSPLGTSPQETQYF
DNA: TGTGCCAGCAGCTCCCCCTTGGGGACTAGTCCCCAAGAGACCCAGTACTTC

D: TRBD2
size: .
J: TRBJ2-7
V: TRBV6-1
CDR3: CASSIAGGLDEQYF
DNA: TGTGCCAGCAGCATAGCGGGGGGTCTAGACGAGCAGTACTTC

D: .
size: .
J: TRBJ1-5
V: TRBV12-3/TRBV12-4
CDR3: CASSFAPGHHNQPQHF
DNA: TGTGCCAGCAGTTTCGCCCCGGGACACCACAATCAGCCCCAGCATTTT

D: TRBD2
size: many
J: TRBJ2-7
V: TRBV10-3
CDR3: CAICSTSSSYEQYF
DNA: TGTGCCATCTGTTCGACTAGCAGCTCCTACGAGCAGTACTTC

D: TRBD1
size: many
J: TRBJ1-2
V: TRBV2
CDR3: CASSGQGNYGYTF
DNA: TGTGCCAGCAGTGGACAGGGCAACTATGGCTACACCTTC

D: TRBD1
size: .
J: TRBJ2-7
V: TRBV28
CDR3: CASVRAGTGPYEQYF
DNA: TGTGCCAGCGTCCGGGCCGGGACAGGGCCCTACGAGCAGTACTTC

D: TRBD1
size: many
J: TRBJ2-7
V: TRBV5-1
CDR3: CASSRTGHEQYF
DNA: TGCGCCAGCAGCAGGACAGGGCACGAGCAGTACTTC

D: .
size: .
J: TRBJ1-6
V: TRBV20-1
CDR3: CSARVPGWGDSPLHF
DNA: TGCAGTGCTAGAGTGCCGGGTTGGGGGGATTCACCCCTCCACTTT

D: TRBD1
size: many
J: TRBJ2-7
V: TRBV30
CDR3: CAWSAPWTGGDEQYF
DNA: TGTGCCTGGAGTGCCCCATGGACAGGGGGCGACGAGCAGTACTTC

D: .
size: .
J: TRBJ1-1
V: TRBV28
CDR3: CVTSLQINTEAFF
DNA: TGTGTCACAAGCCTACAGATTAACACTGAAGCTTTCTTT

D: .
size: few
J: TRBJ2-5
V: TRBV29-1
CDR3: CSVEETGLETQYF
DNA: TGCAGCGTTGAGGAAACAGGGCTGGAGACCCAGTACTTC

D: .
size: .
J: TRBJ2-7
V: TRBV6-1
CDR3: CASSEGFSDEQYF
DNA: TGTGCCAGCAGTGAAGGTTTTAGCGACGAGCAGTACTTC

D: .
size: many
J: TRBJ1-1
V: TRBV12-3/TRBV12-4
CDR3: CASSLGEGMNTEAFF
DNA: TGTGCCAGCAGTTTAGGTGAGGGCATGAACACTGAAGCTTTCTTT

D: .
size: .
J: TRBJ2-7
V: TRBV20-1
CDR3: CSATSPSYEQYF
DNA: TGCAGTGCTACGAGCCCCTCCTACGAGCAGTACTTC

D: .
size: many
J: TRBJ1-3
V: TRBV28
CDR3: CASTSGGLSSGNTIYF
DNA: TGTGCCAGCACCTCGGGAGGGTTGAGCTCTGGAAACACCATATATTTT